These 6 T cell receptor beta chains were sequenced from one sample in a study of blood T cells in healthy people across ages. Next came a second PCR, run for about 6 to 12 cycles, which used a sample-barcoded 5' primer along with a J-beta primer mix. TCRdb fed the 5' RACE reads into MiXCR, producing one record per CDR3 protein. The sample comprises roughly 680,000 distinct CDR3 sequences, about half of which are singletons, and approximately 32% rests with the top ten. Sequenced: blood. The receptors come from a woman in her sixties or seventies in good health.

The chain carries TRBV11-2 and TRBJ1-2, with D perhaps matching TRBD1 (5 bases). The V end was cut by 6 bases, the J end by 2 bases, with 16 bases between. In germline, CDR1 is SGHAT, CDR2 FQNNGV. This CDR3 has 15 residues. CDR3 protein: CASRTPGQGNYGYTF. The CDR3 DNA reads TGTGCCAGCAGAACACCGGGGCAGGGCAACTATGGCTACACCTTC.

The V call is TRBV4-3, the J call TRBJ2-3, with D uncertain. V lost 2 bases and J lost 2, with 11 bases in between. Germline V CDR1 and CDR2: LGHNA, YSLEER. This CDR3 has 15 amino acids. CDR3 sequence reads: CASSQRARNTDTQYF. The CDR3 nucleotides read TGCGCCAGCAGCCAACGGGCCAGGAACACAGATACGCAGTATTTT.

V gene TRBV13 combines with J gene TRBJ2-1, with 7 bases fitting TRBD2. The last part of the DNA fits TRBJ2-7 better; the J call may be wrong. Germline V CDR1 and CDR2: PRHDT, FYEKMQ (reference sequence). CDR3 length equals 16 residues. CDR3: CASSPPAGSAYNEQYF. The CDR3 DNA sequence: TGTGCCAGCAGCCCCCCAGCGGGGTCGGCATACAATGAGCAGTACTTC.

The J gene is TRBJ2-7, the V gene TRBV20-1; 7 nucleotides match TRBD1. The CDR3 loop spans 13 amino acids. The germline CDR1 and CDR2 sequences are DFQATT and SNEGSKA (reference sequence). V gave up 2 bases and J gave up 3 bases; unmatched junction bases: 4. CDR3 sequence (DNA): TGCAGTGCTAGATCGGGACAGTACTACGAGCAGTACTTC. It yields the protein CSARSGQYYEQYF.

Details on this clonotype: The junction does not match germline at one end; this may be a read error. V usage is TRBV6-2 or TRBV6-3 and J usage is TRBJ2-7, with 7 bases matching TRBD1. The germline CDR1 and CDR2 sequences are MNHEY and SVGEGT. The CDR3 totals 14 residues. CDR3 amino acids: CASSYRTGTYEQYF. CDR3 coding DNA: TGTGCTAGCAGTTATAGGACAGGAACCTACGAGCAGTACTTC.

The chain joins TRBV7-9 to TRBJ2-2; D is perhaps TRBD2 (5 bases). CDR1 and CDR2 (germline): SEHNR, FQNEAQ (reference sequence). With 7 bases removed from V and 7 bases from J, the gap between germline ends came to 13 bases. The CDR3 runs to 13 residues. In nucleotides, the CDR3 is TGTGCCAGCACCGGGCGGGCGCGCGGGGAGCTGTTTTTT. This encodes CASTGRARGELFF.